This passage covers 23 T cell receptor beta chains from one sample sequenced in a study of T-cell reconstitution after alpha-beta-depleted transplantation in children. Unique molecular identifiers tagged the TCRbeta library. Each CDR3 protein is one row after TCRdb ran MiXCR on the PCR reads. The sample has 300,000 or so distinct CDR3 sequences; around 25% are singletons. The source was PBMCs, mostly from graft donor cells, collected 180 days after TCRalphabeta/CD19-depleted stem cell transplant. The receptor source for this set is a male patient younger than 18 who had a stem cell transplant for acute lymphoblastic leukemia, so the T cells may come from the graft donor.

The chain has TRBV7-9 and TRBJ2-7; D is tentatively TRBD1 or TRBD2 (6 bases each). CDR3 length: 14 amino acids. CDR1 and CDR2 from the germline V gene are SEHNR and FQNEAQ (reference sequence). V was shortened by 6 bases and J by 3 bases, with 15 bases between the two germline ends. As DNA, the CDR3 is TGTGCCAGCAGGGGCACAGGGAGGAGCTACGAGCAGTACTTC. Translated, it gives CASRGTGRSYEQYF.

The chain couples TRBV20-1 to TRBJ2-1; 11 nucleotides match TRBD2. The length of the CDR3 is 14 residues. Trimming removed 3 bases from V and 6 bases from J; junction bases left unmatched: 4. Germline V gives CDR1 DFQATT, CDR2 SNEGSKA (reference sequence). CDR3 DNA sequence: TGCAGTGCTAGTTCTAGCGGGAGGATCAATGAGCAGTTCTTC. Protein product: CSASSSGRINEQFF.

This clonotype was observed at least ten times. The CDR3 bases are TGTGCCAGCAGTTTGAGTTCCGGGGAGCTGTTTTTT. Its translation: CASSLSSGELFF. V usage is TRBV12-3 or TRBV12-4 and J usage is TRBJ2-2; no clear D. Trimming removed 3 bases at V and 6 bases at J, with 5 bases between. The CDR3 runs 12 residues.

J is TRBJ2-7 and V is TRBV5-6; possibly TRBD2 for D (5 bases). Trimming took 3 bases from V and 2 from J, leaving 15 bases between them. Germline values: CDR1 SGHDT, CDR2 YYEEEE. There are 15 residues in the CDR3. The CDR3 DNA reads TGTGCCAGCAGCTACCCACTAGGGCGCGCCTACGAGCAGTACTTC. Its translation: CASSYPLGRAYEQYF.

The chain joins TRBV5-1 to TRBJ2-2, with D maybe TRBD2 (5 bases). Trimming left V 0 bases short and J 2 bases short, with 14 bases between. The CDR3 covers 17 residues. Germline V gene sequence: CDR1 SGHRS, CDR2 YFSETQ. The CDR3 loop is CASSLAWISANTGELFF. The CDR3 bases are TGCGCCAGCAGCTTGGCGTGGATTAGCGCTAACACCGGGGAGCTGTTTTTT.

This clonotype appeared a few times. The V call is TRBV11-2, the J call TRBJ2-1; perhaps TRBD2 as D (5 bases). Germline-derived CDR1 and CDR2 are SGHAT and FQNNGV. The CDR3 sequence is 19 residues long. Trimming took off 2 bases at V and 0 bases at J, with 20 bases between the two ends. The CDR3 spells CASSLKRALRGSSYNEQFF. CDR3 coding DNA: TGTGCCAGCAGCTTAAAACGGGCACTACGGGGTAGCTCCTACAATGAGCAGTTCTTC.

DNA of the CDR3: TGTGCCAGCACCGAGCTCCCTCAAGGGGAGACCCAGTACTTC. Residues: CASTELPQGETQYF. The genes are TRBV7-9 and TRBJ2-5; D gene ambiguous. This CDR3 has 14 amino acids. Germline V gene data show CDR1 as SEHNR and CDR2 as FQNEAQ (reference sequence). V lost 7 bases and J 5 bases, leaving 17 bases between the germline ends.

This clonotype has only a few counts. The chain is built from TRBV6-5 and TRBJ2-4; D gene unclear. The CDR3 totals 12 residues. Germline CDR1 and CDR2: MNHEY and SVGAGI. V was pared by 5 bases and J by 6 bases, with 8 bases between. The CDR3 spells CASSRVGNIQYF. CDR3 nucleotide sequence: TGTGCCAGCAGTCGGGTGGGAAACATTCAGTACTTC.

The CDR3 nucleotides are TGCAGTGCGAGGGACACCCCCTACGAGCAGTACTTC. Its protein product is CSARDTPYEQYF. The chain recombines TRBV20-1 with TRBJ2-7, with a weak D call TRBD1 (6 bases). The CDR3 length is 12 residues. From germline, CDR1 is DFQATT and CDR2 SNEGSKA (reference sequence). V shed 6 bases and J shed 2 bases, with 11 bases lying between them.

This clonotype is a singleton in its sample. This chain connects TRBV12-5 to TRBJ1-4, with a weak D call TRBD1 (6 bases). CDR1 LGHNT and CDR2 FRNRAP come from the germline V gene. The CDR3 covers 16 residues. V lost 10 bases, J lost 4 bases, and 22 bases lay in between. Here the CDR3 DNA reads TGTGCTAATGGGTCTCATCCGGGACATTTTAATGAAAAACTGTTTTTT. It encodes CANGSHPGHFNEKLFF.

Only a few counts were recorded for this clonotype. This chain connects TRBV10-3 to TRBJ2-3; TRBD1 matches at 8 bases. J gave up 3 bases and V 7 bases, and 3 bases lay outside the gene matches. CDR3 length equals 13 residues. Germline CDR1 is ENHRY and CDR2 is SYGVKD. CDR3 amino acids: CAIKDRVTDTQYF. The CDR3 nucleotides read TGTGCCATCAAGGACAGGGTGACAGATACGCAGTATTTT.

There are a few counts of this clonotype. J is TRBJ1-2 and V is TRBV12-3 or TRBV12-4; no reliable D call. The CDR3 is 13 amino acids. The V gene lost 3 bases and the J gene lost 2 bases, with 7 bases spanning the gap. The CDR3 DNA is TGTGCCAGCAGTTTTGACGCCAACTATGGCTACACCTTC. Translation: CASSFDANYGYTF.

The rearrangement joins TRBV20-1 to TRBJ2-7; D is possibly TRBD2 (7 bases). In germline, CDR1 is DFQATT, CDR2 SNEGSKA (reference sequence). The CDR3 is made up of 15 amino acids. Trimming stripped 0 bases from V and 5 bases from J, with 17 bases between. CDR3 sequence (DNA): TGCAGTGCTAGAGATTGGCAGGGGAGGGGAAACGAGCAGTACTTC. It codes for CSARDWQGRGNEQYF.

This CDR3 is CASSLPPTATNTGELFF. CDR3 nucleotide sequence: TGTGCCAGCAGCTTACCCCCGACGGCAACGAACACCGGGGAGCTGTTTTTT. The gene calls are TRBV7-6 and TRBJ2-2; D is uncertain. Trimming removed 2 bases from V and 0 bases from J, with 13 bases in between. This CDR3 has 17 amino acids. The V gene's germline CDR1 is SGHVS and CDR2 FNYEAQ.

The rearrangement joins TRBV7-9 to TRBJ1-5, with 7 nucleotides matching TRBD1. The ends lost 5 bases at V and 2 bases at J; junction bases unmatched: 6. Germline V gives CDR1 SEHNR, CDR2 FQNEAQ (reference sequence). The CDR3 totals 15 residues. The CDR3 protein is CASSPQGGGNQPQHF. CDR3 in DNA: TGTGCCAGCAGCCCCCAGGGGGGAGGCAATCAGCCCCAGCATTTT.

V and J are TRBV27 and TRBJ2-7; weak D call: TRBD1 (6 bases). From germline, CDR1 is MNHEY and CDR2 SMNVEV (reference sequence). V lost 2 bases and J lost 0, with 11 bases in between. The CDR3 totals 15 residues. The CDR3 here is CASSLGGPGSYEQYF. The CDR3 nucleotides are TGTGCCAGCAGTTTAGGGGGCCCAGGCTCCTACGAGCAGTACTTC.

This chain links TRBV12-3 or TRBV12-4 with TRBJ2-7; no firm D call. Deletions cut 5 bases from V and 1 base from J, with 9 bases between. The CDR3 is 13 residues long. CDR3 in amino acids: CASSTRVSYEQYF. CDR3 bases: TGTGCCAGCAGTACCCGGGTTTCCTACGAGCAGTACTTC.

This clonotype was recorded a few times. The V gene is TRBV6-5, the J gene TRBJ2-5, with 8 bases identical to TRBD2. V was clipped by 4 bases and J by 3 bases; unmatched bases: 10. The CDR3 covers 16 residues. Germline CDR1 is MNHEY and CDR2 is SVGAGI. The CDR3 coding sequence is TGTGCCAGCAGTTGGCTTGGGGCGGGAGGAGAAGAGACCCAGTACTTC. It is translated as CASSWLGAGGEETQYF.

The chain employs TRBV21-1 and TRBJ2-7; TRBD1, as called in the table, went unchecked against the DNA. TRBV21-1 is labeled a pseudogene. The CDR3 is made up of 20 amino acids. This CDR3 is CASSKAVQRGRLTWAYEQYF. CDR3 in DNA: TGTGCCAGCAGCAAAGCGGTACAAAGGGGGAGACTAACCTGGGCCTACGAGCAGTACTTC.

The chain has TRBV10-3 and TRBJ2-4, with D perhaps matching TRBD2 (6 bases). The CDR3 is 16 residues long. Germline CDR1 and CDR2: ENHRY and SYGVKD. V was trimmed by 3 bases and J by 1 base, leaving 13 bases between them. CDR3 protein: CAISEGGEKAKNIQYF. The CDR3 bases are TGTGCCATCAGTGAAGGCGGGGAAAAGGCCAAAAACATTCAGTACTTC.

This clonotype was recorded a few times. The chain is built from TRBV5-1 and TRBJ1-3; 7 positions agree with TRBD1. V shed 4 bases, J shed 0 bases, and the junction held 10 bases outside the gene matches. Germline V gene sequence: CDR1 SGHRS, CDR2 YFSETQ. The CDR3 has 17 residues. For the CDR3, the DNA is TGCGCCAGCAGCCTTAAAAACAGGGGCGACTCTGGAAACACCATATATTTT. Its translation is CASSLKNRGDSGNTIYF. The full variable domain, rest sourced from reference TRBV5-1 and TRBJ1-3, is KAGVTQTPRYLIKTRGQQVTLSCSPISGHRSVSWYQQTPGQGLQFLFEYFSETQRNKGNFPGRFSGRQFSNSRSEMNVSTLELGDSALYLCASSLKNRGDSGNTIYFGEGSWLTVV.

On this clonotype: Likely a read error: the CDR3 ends without its conserved phenylalanine or tryptophan. This chain joins TRBV20-1 and TRBJ2-7, with 12 bases that match TRBD2. Trimming took 6 bases from V and 3 from J; bases not matched to a gene: 3. The germline V gene has CDR1 DFQATT and CDR2 SNEGSKA (reference sequence). The CDR3 totals 13 residues. CDR3 in amino acids: CSARLAGVYEQYL. The CDR3 nucleotides are TGCAGTGCAAGACTAGCGGGAGTCTACGAGCAGTACTTG.

In this sample, this clonotype turned up a few times. CDR3 bases: TGCGCCAGCAGCTCCCCACGGGGGCCCACCGGGGAGCTGTTTTTT. Translation: CASSSPRGPTGELFF. This chain links TRBV4-1 with TRBJ2-2; D is tentatively TRBD1 or TRBD2 (6 bases each). CDR3 length equals 15 residues. The germline V gene has CDR1 MGHRA and CDR2 YSYEKL. With 5 bases removed from V and 4 bases from J, the gap between germline ends came to 14 bases.